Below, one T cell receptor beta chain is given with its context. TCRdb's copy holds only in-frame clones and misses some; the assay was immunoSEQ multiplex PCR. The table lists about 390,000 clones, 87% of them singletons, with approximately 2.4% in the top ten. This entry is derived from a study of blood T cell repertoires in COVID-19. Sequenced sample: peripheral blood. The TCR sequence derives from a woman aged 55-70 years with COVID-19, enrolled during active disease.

The CDR3 protein is CASSDQQGAHEKLFF. CDR3 in DNA: TGTGCCAGCAGTGACCAACAGGGGGCGCATGAAAAACTGTTTTTT. The chain recombines TRBV2 with TRBJ1-4; 9 bases align to TRBD1. CDR1 and CDR2 (germline): SNHLY, FYNNEI. This CDR3 region has 15 residues. Trimming cost V 3 bases and J 6 bases; bases outside gene matches: 5.